This record looks at one T cell receptor beta chain sequence and its context. The antigen remains undetermined. Deletions cut 1 base from V and 7 bases from J, with 14 bases between. From germline, CDR1 is SGHNT and CDR2 YENEEA. CDR3 length: 16 residues. The entry originates in a study of regulatory T cells in long-lasting Graves disease. Arm-PCR of CDR3 regions and iRepertoire HTBI primers were the basis on which TCR beta libraries were built. TCRdb passed the multiplex PCR reads through MiXCR, listing each CDR3 protein once. The profile shows more than 300,000 distinct CDR3 sequences, about 20% of them singletons. General study results and limits: Those with persistent Graves' had less TCR diversity than newly diagnosed patients.

Time point of the sample: persistent/refractory GD, antithyroid drugs over 5 years with positive TRAb. Researchers made the TCR library from RNA that was extracted from PBMCs. Patients met American Thyroid Association criteria for Graves' disease. This chain uses TRBV11-3 with TRBJ1-6, with D maybe TRBD1 (6 bases). This sequence originates from a female donor with Graves disease. This specimen was peripheral blood mononuclear cells (PBMCs), taken when the disease was refractory, from a patient treated with antithyroid drugs. CDR3 amino acids: CASSLALTGQNSPLHF. The CDR3 coding sequence is TGTGCCAGCAGCTTAGCCCTGACAGGCCAGAATTCACCCCTCCACTTT.